The T cell receptor (beta chain) under discussion was sequenced for a study of a mutant IDH1 vaccine in newly diagnosed glioma. For the study at large: Treated patients had a mean age of approximately 40 years and a sex split that was roughly 60% male and about 38% female. Therapy received beforehand was radiotherapy, temozolomide, or both, with most patients given both.

The time point denotes: week 35, safety follow-up. Doses comprised 300 ug of mutant IDH1 20-mer peptide each, plus topical imiquimod. New WHO grade 3 or 4 IDH1-mutant, ATRX-lost astrocytomas were present in all donors. Libraries were prepared by immunoSEQ multiplex PCR; TCRdb keeps only in-frame clonotypes and omits some of them. The sample carries 44,000 or so clones, around 81% recorded once. CDR3 length equals 15 residues. With 2 bases removed from V and 0 bases from J, the gap between germline ends came to 10 bases. Germline CDR1 KGHSH, CDR2 LQKENI. In regard to this clone: Its target is not known.

The clonotype comes from a woman between 35 and 50 years old with glioma. Some clones in this sample may be carry-over from other donors' samples. This chain connects TRBV18 to TRBJ2-5; the D is unclear. This specimen was PBMCs, taken from a glioma patient whose treatment included an IDH1 peptide vaccine. CDR3 in amino acids: CASSPSAGDQETQYF. CDR3 sequence (DNA): TGTGCCAGCTCACCATCGGCCGGAGACCAAGAGACCCAGTACTTC.